This entry lists 22 T cell receptor beta chains sequenced from one sample in a study of PD-L1 blockade in urothelial cancer. The protocol was immunoSEQ multiplex PCR, while the TCRdb copy is restricted to in-frame clones and leaves out a portion. The profile shows some 76,000 clones, 85% to 90% of them singletons. The source was PBMCs, collected around atezolizumab (anti-PD-L1) treatment. The receptor source for this set is a man between 60 and 75 years old with urothelial cancer.

This chain joins TRBV27 and TRBJ2-1; 10 bases agree with TRBD2. This CDR3 spans 13 amino acids. V dropped 6 bases and J dropped 5; count of bases not matched to a gene: 1. Germline-derived CDR1 and CDR2 are MNHEY and SMNVEV (reference sequence). The CDR3, as DNA: TGTGCCAGCAGGGGACTAGCGCACAATGAGCAGTTCTTC. It translates to CASRGLAHNEQFF.

The rearrangement links TRBV4-1 to TRBJ1-2; D is possibly TRBD1 (5 bases). The CDR3 has 15 residues. V lost 0 bases and J lost 7, with 15 bases in between. Germline CDR1 and CDR2: MGHRA and YSYEKL. The CDR3 region has the DNA TGCGCCAGCAGCCAAGACCCGGACAACTATGGTGGCTACACCTTC. Its protein is CASSQDPDNYGGYTF.

This rearrangement joins TRBV5-1 to TRBJ1-1; D gene ambiguous. In germline, CDR1 is SGHRS, CDR2 YFSETQ. Trimming stripped 5 bases from V and 2 bases from J, with 16 bases between. The CDR3 extends over 15 amino acids. The CDR3 loop is CASSILRTDNTEAFF. DNA of the CDR3: TGCGCCAGCAGTATACTCCGGACTGATAACACTGAAGCTTTCTTT.

The chain employs TRBV5-1 and TRBJ2-5; TRBD2 matches 8 bases. Per germline, CDR1 SGHRS and CDR2 YFSETQ. V was pared by 5 bases and J by 5 bases, with 5 bases of the junction left unmatched. The CDR3 is 13 residues long. The CDR3 spells CASRRTSFETQYF. The DNA for the CDR3 is TGCGCCAGCAGGAGGACTAGCTTCGAGACCCAGTACTTC. The full variable domain, with the rest looked up from reference TRBV5-1 and TRBJ2-5, is KAGVTQTPRYLIKTRGQQVTLSCSPISGHRSVSWYQQTPGQGLQFLFEYFSETQRNKGNFPGRFSGRQFSNSRSEMNVSTLELGDSALYLCASRRTSFETQYFGPGTRLLVL.

The V gene is TRBV9, the J gene TRBJ1-1; the D gene is possibly TRBD1 (5 bases). Germline lookup yields CDR1 SGDLS and CDR2 YYNGEE. The CDR3 runs to 15 residues. Between the trimmed V and J ends, which lost 0 bases and 6 bases, there was a span of 15 bases. CDR3 sequence (DNA): TGTGCCAGCAGCGTAGGAACAGGTGAGGATGCTGAAGCTTTCTTT. Residues: CASSVGTGEDAEAFF.

The V gene is TRBV7-9, the J gene TRBJ2-1, with 8 bases identical to TRBD1. The CDR3 is 16 amino acids. V was clipped by 5 bases and J by 2 bases; unmatched bases: 8. Germline V lookup: CDR1 SEHNR, CDR2 FQNEAQ (reference sequence). The CDR3 protein is CASSHDRGVTYNEQFF. CDR3 nucleotides: TGTGCCAGCAGCCATGACAGGGGCGTCACCTACAATGAGCAGTTCTTC.

V usage is TRBV6-1 and J usage is TRBJ1-2, with 7 bases lining up with TRBD1. Germline values: CDR1 MNHNS, CDR2 SASEGT. There are 13 residues in the CDR3. Trimming at V came to 3 bases and at J to 8 bases, leaving 6 bases not matched to a gene. This CDR3 is CASSERGQSGYTF. The CDR3 coding sequence is TGTGCCAGCAGTGAGAGGGGACAGTCAGGCTACACCTTC.

This clone was observed a handful of times. This sequence joins TRBV30 and TRBJ1-2, with D possibly TRBD1 on 6 matching bases. Per the germline V gene, CDR1 is GTSNPN and CDR2 is SVGIG (reference sequence). The CDR3 consists of 12 residues. The CDR3 sequence is CAHPTGYGGYTF. DNA for the CDR3: TGTGCTCACCCTACAGGGTATGGAGGCTACACCTTC.

The chain employs TRBV4-1 and TRBJ2-3; D gene unclear. V shed 3 bases and J shed 1 base, with 5 bases lying between them. The germline gives CDR1 MGHRA, CDR2 YSYEKL. This CDR3 spans 13 amino acids. CDR3 amino acids: CASSQAGTDTQYF. CDR3 DNA: TGCGCCAGCAGCCAGGCGGGCACAGATACGCAGTATTTT.

The chain recombines TRBV19 with TRBJ1-2; the match to TRBD1 covers 8 bases. The CDR3 has 15 residues. V shed 5 bases, J shed 10 bases, and the junction held 15 bases outside the gene matches. The germline CDR1 and CDR2 sequences are LNHDA and SQIVND (reference sequence). For the CDR3, the DNA is TGTGCCAGTAGTCTTACCGGGACAGGCTCAGTTTACTACACCTTC. Residues: CASSLTGTGSVYYTF.

This chain links TRBV5-1 with TRBJ2-1; a possible D gene is TRBD2 (6 bases). In germline, CDR1 is SGHRS, CDR2 YFSETQ. The CDR3 contains 15 residues. V was shortened by 0 bases and J by 3 bases, with 10 bases between the two germline ends. The CDR3 sequence is CASSLVADHYNEQFF. DNA for the CDR3: TGCGCCAGCAGCTTGGTAGCGGACCACTACAATGAGCAGTTCTTC.

The rearrangement links TRBV2 to TRBJ1-2; 10 bases align to TRBD1. Germline V lookup: CDR1 SNHLY, CDR2 FYNNEI. The J segment lost 3 bases and the V segment lost 6 bases, leaving 13 bases of the junction unmatched. This CDR3 has 17 amino acids. CDR3 coding DNA: TGTGCCAGCAGGGAAAGGGGGGGGACAGGGGTAGACTATGGCTACACCTTC. This sequence encodes CASRERGGTGVDYGYTF.

CDR3 nucleotides: TGTGCCAGCAGCGACCCGACAGGGGGCGTAGCTGAAGCTTTCTTT. Its translation is CASSDPTGGVAEAFF. This chain joins TRBV9 and TRBJ1-1, with 10 bases matching TRBD1. The CDR3 is 15 amino acids. The germline CDR1 and CDR2 sequences are SGDLS and YYNGEE. V dropped 3 bases and J dropped 6; count of bases not matched to a gene: 8.

V and J are TRBV5-4 and TRBJ2-5; D unresolved. This CDR3 is built from 11 residues. V shed 4 bases and J shed 5 bases, with 6 bases lying between them. CDR1 is SGHNT, CDR2 YYREEE, per germline (reference sequence). The CDR3 loop reads CASSVRETQYF. In DNA form, the CDR3 reads TGTGCCAGCAGCGTACGGGAGACCCAGTACTTC.

CDR3 region: CASSPLPGVNTEAFF. The CDR3 DNA reads as TGCGCCAGCAGCCCCCTTCCAGGGGTGAACACTGAAGCTTTCTTT. The chain joins TRBV5-1 to TRBJ1-1; tentative D call: TRBD1 (6 bases). This CDR3 is built from 15 residues. Germline-derived CDR1 and CDR2 are SGHRS and YFSETQ. Trimming shortened V by 4 bases and J by 0 bases, and 13 bases separated the two germline ends. Based on the CDR3 plus reference TRBV5-1 and TRBJ1-1, the full variable domain is KAGVTQTPRYLIKTRGQQVTLSCSPISGHRSVSWYQQTPGQGLQFLFEYFSETQRNKGNFPGRFSGRQFSNSRSEMNVSTLELGDSALYLCASSPLPGVNTEAFFGQGTRLTVV.

The chain has TRBV10-3 and TRBJ1-3; possibly TRBD1 for D (5 bases). V lost 6 bases to trimming and J lost 0 bases, with 12 bases between them. Germline V lookup: CDR1 ENHRY, CDR2 SYGVKD. The CDR3 has 15 residues. DNA of the CDR3: TGTGCCATCAGCCGGGACTCCAGCTCTGGAAACACCATATATTTT. Translating gives CAISRDSSSGNTIYF.

The chain uses TRBV11-3 and TRBJ2-7, with D tentatively TRBD2 (6 bases). The germline gives CDR1 SGHNT, CDR2 YENEEA. The V and J ends lost 5 bases and 1 base respectively, with 21 bases between them. This CDR3 contains 17 residues. CDR3 sequence: CASSPGHGGVPSYEQYF. CDR3 DNA sequence: TGTGCCAGCAGCCCTGGACACGGCGGGGTTCCTTCCTACGAGCAGTACTTC.

V gene TRBV30 combines with J gene TRBJ2-7; 8 nucleotides align to TRBD2. The CDR3 spans 17 residues. Germline CDR1 and CDR2: GTSNPN and SVGIG (reference sequence). V gave up 0 bases and J gave up 4 bases; unmatched junction bases: 14. The CDR3: CAWSVRMGGGSGYEQYF. CDR3 in DNA: TGTGCCTGGAGTGTACGTATGGGCGGGGGGAGTGGTTACGAGCAGTACTTC.

The chain combines TRBV4-1 with TRBJ2-7; the D gene is possibly TRBD1 (5 bases). V was cut by 1 base and J by 2 bases, with 9 bases left in between. From germline, CDR1 is MGHRA and CDR2 YSYEKL. CDR3 length: 14 residues. CDR3 bases: TGCGCCAGCAGCCAAGTCACAGGAACCTACGAGCAGTACTTC. Amino acids: CASSQVTGTYEQYF.

The V call is TRBV19, the J call TRBJ2-6; TRBD1 agrees at 8 bases. Germline loops: CDR1 LNHDA, CDR2 SQIVND (reference sequence). The CDR3 has 15 residues. V lost 9 bases and J lost 0; bases outside the gene matches: 4. In DNA, the CDR3 is TGTGCCAGCGGACAGGGAAGCTCTGGGGCCAACGTCCTGACTTTC. Its translation: CASGQGSSGANVLTF.

V gene TRBV25-1 combines with J gene TRBJ2-7, with TRBD1 as a possible D gene (6 bases). Trimming took off 4 bases at V and 2 bases at J, with 12 bases between the two ends. The germline CDR1 and CDR2 sequences are MGHDK and SYGVNS. The CDR3 contains 14 residues. The CDR3 bases are TGTGCCAGCAGTGTCCAGGGGTTCCCCTACGAGCAGTACTTC. This encodes CASSVQGFPYEQYF.

This chain links TRBV5-4 with TRBJ2-7, with D maybe TRBD2 (6 bases). Trimming stripped 0 bases from V and 3 bases from J, with 13 bases between. CDR1 is SGHNT and CDR2 is YYREEE in the germline V gene (reference sequence). This CDR3 has 15 amino acids. The CDR3 sequence: CASSLGGSGVYEQYF. The DNA of the CDR3 is TGTGCCAGCAGCTTGGGGGGTAGCGGCGTCTACGAGCAGTACTTC.